This entry is about one T cell receptor beta chain. The antigen is unknown. The entry originates in a study of Ad26.COV2.S vaccination and SARS-CoV-2 variants. As for the study in general: Ad26.COV2.S given intramuscularly, once or twice 56 days apart. Study-level points and caveats: It was vaccine recipients, not placebo recipients, who had the higher spike-specific TCR breadth. The TCR-based breadth and depth measures might underestimate overall T cell responses. There was reportedly substantial breadth in spike-specific CD8+ and CD4+ T cell responses after vaccination.

As to treatment: about 20 received Ad26.COV2.S at low or high dose, single or two shots; about 5 received placebo; per-sample allocation not given. Each sample was drawn 63 days after the first injection (of vaccine or placebo). Data came from immunoSEQ multiplex PCR; TCRdb stores just in-frame clones and leaves some out. This sample has about 400,000 clones; approximately 90% occur once, and the top ten carry under 2%. This clonotype was obtained from a person aged 18-60 years who received the Ad26.COV2.S COVID-19 vaccine or a placebo. Sequences were derived from peripheral blood, sampled in a trial of Ad26.COV2.S vaccine versus placebo.

The CDR3 sequence: CASSLLQGANYGYTF. The CDR3 nucleotides are TGTGCCAGCAGCTTATTACAGGGAGCTAACTATGGCTACACCTTC. The rearrangement links TRBV7-2 to TRBJ1-2; D may be TRBD1 (6 bases). The germline V and J ends were trimmed by 2 bases and 0 bases, with 10 bases remaining between them. The CDR3 has 15 amino acids. CDR1 SGHTA and CDR2 FQGNSA come from the germline V gene.